These 24 T cell receptor beta chains share one sample of origin, sequenced in a study of HIV-infected patients and healthy controls. Reverse transcription used 450 to 550 ng RNA and constant-region primers for alpha and beta. Each of the alpha and beta chains got its own library through chain-specific third strand synthesis with indices. TCRdb used MiXCR to reprocess the 5' RACE reads, holding one entry per CDR3 protein. The sample contains around 4,300 distinct CDR3 sequences, more than 5% of which appear only once. Roughly three months, about 14 weeks, into antiretroviral therapy, follow-up blood was collected. No cell fractionation was done, so the repertoire covers all unsorted peripheral blood T cells. Sequenced material: blood, taken during antiretroviral therapy. These receptors all stem from an adult with HIV infection.

Within the sample, this clonotype is medium-sized (0.01 to 0.1%). The chain carries TRBV6-6 and TRBJ2-1; D is possibly TRBD1 or TRBD2 (5 bases each). CDR1 MNHNY and CDR2 SVGAGI come from the germline V gene (reference sequence). This CDR3 comprises 15 residues. V shed 2 bases and J shed 5 bases, with 13 bases lying between them. The CDR3 loop reads CASSYGGSTNNEQFF. CDR3 in DNA: TGTGCCAGCAGTTACGGGGGAAGTACGAACAATGAGCAGTTCTTC.

This clonotype was observed at least ten times. V gene TRBV5-6 combines with J gene TRBJ1-2; a possible D gene is TRBD1 (6 bases). CDR3 length: 14 residues. Trimming cost V 4 bases and J 4 bases, with 14 bases left between them. From germline, CDR1 is SGHDT and CDR2 YYEEEE. The CDR3 protein is CASSPDRPSYGYTF. The CDR3 bases are TGTGCCAGCAGCCCGGACAGACCCAGCTATGGCTACACCTTC.

The table lists this clonotype with a few counts. This chain links TRBV27 with TRBJ2-3; weak D call: TRBD1 (7 bases). CDR1 MNHEY and CDR2 SMNVEV come from the germline V gene (reference sequence). V lost 0 bases and J 3 bases, leaving 10 bases between the germline ends. This CDR3 has 15 residues. Here the CDR3 DNA reads TGTGCCAGCAGTTTATCCCCAGGGGGGACAGATACGCAGTATTTT. This codes for CASSLSPGGTDTQYF.

This clonotype was found many times. V usage is TRBV27 and J usage is TRBJ1-5; 7 bases line up with TRBD1. Germline CDR1 MNHEY, CDR2 SMNVEV (reference sequence). V trimming: 6 bases; J trimming: 6 bases; junction bases outside the gene matches: 8. The CDR3 extends over 14 amino acids. CDR3 amino acids: CASRLSGGSQPQHF. CDR3 DNA: TGTGCCAGCAGACTATCAGGGGGAAGTCAGCCCCAGCATTTT.

This clonotype is termed large. The V gene is TRBV6-5, the J gene TRBJ1-5, with 8 bases matching TRBD1. CDR1 MNHEY and CDR2 SVGAGI come from the germline V gene. This CDR3 contains 16 residues. After removal of 5 bases from V and 3 bases from J, the junction contained 9 bases not matched to a gene. CDR3 residues: CASSKGGQGPNQPQHF. CDR3 nucleotide sequence: TGTGCCAGCAGTAAGGGTGGACAGGGTCCCAATCAGCCCCAGCATTTT.

This clonotype was picked up many times. V gene TRBV9 combines with J gene TRBJ2-1, with 11 bases fitting TRBD2. This CDR3 is built from 14 residues. J lost 10 bases, V lost 4 bases, and 7 bases had no gene match. CDR1 SGDLS and CDR2 YYNGEE come from the germline V gene. The CDR3 spells CASSFLAGGPEQFF. In DNA form, the CDR3 reads TGTGCCAGCAGCTTTTTAGCGGGAGGGCCCGAGCAGTTCTTC.

This clonotype ranks as medium-sized (0.01 to 0.1%). V gene TRBV6-5 combines with J gene TRBJ2-1; 13 bases align to TRBD2. Germline CDR1 reads MNHEY; CDR2 reads SVGAGI. The CDR3 covers 15 residues. V lost 6 bases, J lost 6 bases, and 5 bases stayed unmatched. Here the CDR3 reads CASSRLAGGSNEQFF. The CDR3, as DNA: TGTGCCAGCAGCCGACTAGCGGGAGGCTCCAATGAGCAGTTCTTC.

By its share, this clonotype is medium-sized. V and J are TRBV29-1 and TRBJ2-3; no clear D gene. The V gene's germline CDR1 is SQVTM and CDR2 ANQGSEA. This CDR3 has 10 residues. V dropped 4 bases and J dropped 3 bases, with 2 bases sitting between them. This CDR3 reads CSVVTDTQYF. The CDR3 DNA sequence: TGCAGCGTTGTAACAGATACGCAGTATTTT.

This clonotype was recorded many times. V is TRBV14 and J is TRBJ2-1; D is unclear. Germline V gives CDR1 SGHDN, CDR2 FVKESK. The CDR3 runs 16 residues. V was trimmed by 0 bases and J by 6 bases, leaving 15 bases between them. CDR3 nucleotides: TGTGCCAGCAGCCAAGATGCCATGTTAGGGTCCAATGAGCAGTTCTTC. Translating gives CASSQDAMLGSNEQFF.

By its share, this clonotype is medium-sized. J is TRBJ1-6 and V is TRBV6-5; possibly TRBD1 for D (6 bases). CDR1 and CDR2 (germline): MNHEY, SVGAGI. With 2 bases removed from V and 9 bases from J, the gap between germline ends came to 11 bases. The CDR3 length is 14 residues. The CDR3 sequence: CASSYSQGTSPLHF. The DNA of the CDR3 is TGTGCCAGCAGTTACAGTCAGGGGACTTCACCCCTCCACTTT.

The table lists this clonotype with many counts. The rearrangement uses TRBV28 and TRBJ1-1; D is uncertain. Germline assignment: CDR1 MDHEN and CDR2 SYDVKM. V lost 5 bases to trimming and J lost 4 bases, with 8 bases between them. CDR3 length equals 12 residues. Here the CDR3 reads CASSLDPTEAFF. Written as DNA, the CDR3 is TGTGCCAGCAGTCTCGACCCCACTGAAGCTTTCTTT. Combining the CDR3 with reference TRBV28 and TRBJ1-1 gives the whole variable domain DVKVTQSSRYLVKRTGEKVFLECVQDMDHENMFWYRQDPGLGLRLIYFSYDVKMKEKGDIPEGYSVSREKKERFSLILESASTNQTSMYLCASSLDPTEAFFGQGTRLTVV.

This clonotype was observed at least ten times. V usage is TRBV19 and J usage is TRBJ2-7; 7 nucleotides match TRBD2. The CDR3 has 15 amino acids. J lost 3 bases, V lost 6 bases, and 11 bases had no gene match. The germline V gene has CDR1 LNHDA and CDR2 SQIVND (reference sequence). The CDR3 DNA reads as TGTGCCAGTAGCAAAGCAGCGGGACCGGGCTACGAGCAGTACTTC. This codes for CASSKAAGPGYEQYF.

The chain combines TRBV29-1 with TRBJ1-2, with D possibly matching TRBD1 (6 bases). Trimming left V 7 bases short and J 8 bases short, with 17 bases between. This CDR3 contains 12 residues. CDR1 and CDR2 (germline): SQVTM, ANQGSEA. CDR3 DNA sequence: TGCAGCGCGTCCGACGACAGGAACGGCTACACCTTC. Translation: CSASDDRNGYTF.

Judged by abundance, this clonotype is medium-sized (0.01 to 0.1%). V is TRBV11-2 and J is TRBJ2-3; D unresolved. The CDR3 extends over 17 amino acids. Germline V gene data show CDR1 as SGHAT and CDR2 as FQNNGV. Trimming removed 5 bases from V and 0 bases from J, with 18 bases in between. CDR3 in amino acids: CASSPPPAPASTDTQYF. The CDR3, as DNA: TGTGCCAGCAGCCCCCCACCGGCCCCGGCTAGCACAGATACGCAGTATTTT.

This clonotype was picked up many times. This rearrangement joins TRBV29-1 to TRBJ2-5; D is possibly TRBD1 (6 bases). The CDR3 loop spans 14 amino acids. V gave up 7 bases and J gave up 0 bases, with 15 bases separating them. The V gene's germline CDR1 is SQVTM and CDR2 ANQGSEA. CDR3 sequence (DNA): TGCAGCGGTACCGGGACACAATACCAAGAGACCCAGTACTTC. Protein sequence: CSGTGTQYQETQYF.

This clonotype is labeled medium-sized. The chain joins TRBV12-3 or TRBV12-4 to TRBJ1-1, with 10 nucleotides matching TRBD1. The V gene end was trimmed by 8 bases and the J gene end by 5 bases; junction bases not matched to a gene: 5. The CDR3 is 13 amino acids. This chain's CDR3 is CASDRGPGTEAFF. In DNA, the CDR3 is TGTGCCAGCGACAGGGGGCCGGGAACTGAAGCTTTCTTT.

V and J are TRBV9 and TRBJ2-1; D tentatively fits TRBD1 or TRBD2 (5 bases each). Germline CDR1 is SGDLS and CDR2 is YYNGEE. V was cut by 3 bases and J by 4 bases, with 17 bases left in between. This CDR3 comprises 16 residues. The CDR3 DNA is TGTGCCAGCAGCGCTGGGGGTCTGGGATTATACAATGAGCAGTTCTTC. Protein: CASSAGGLGLYNEQFF.

There are many counts of this clonotype. The CDR3 is CASTKGTAETQYF. DNA for the CDR3: TGTGCCAGCACTAAAGGGACAGCCGAGACCCAGTACTTC. The gene calls are TRBV6-6 and TRBJ2-5, with 7 bases aligning to TRBD1. The junction had 7 bases not matched to a gene; V was cut back by 7 bases and J by 5 bases. Germline V CDR1 and CDR2: MNHNY, SVGAGI (reference sequence). CDR3 length equals 13 residues.

In its sample, this clonotype ranks as medium-sized. The V and J genes are TRBV12-3 or TRBV12-4 and TRBJ1-2, with 7 bases lining up with TRBD1. The V segment lost 7 bases and the J segment 8 bases; nucleotides outside the gene matches: 7. The CDR3 extends over 12 amino acids. CDR3 DNA sequence: TGTGCCAGCAAGAAGGGGGCGCGGGGCTACACCTTC. This translates into CASKKGARGYTF.

This clonotype has more than one count but fewer than ten. The CDR3 region has the DNA TGTGCCAGCATGGAGACCTACAATGAGCAGTTCTTC. The encoded protein is CASMETYNEQFF. The chain joins TRBV2 to TRBJ2-1; D gene uncertain. Trimming left V 7 bases short and J 2 bases short, with 6 bases between. The CDR3 is made up of 12 amino acids. CDR1 and CDR2 from the germline V gene are SNHLY and FYNNEI.

In this sample, this clonotype is medium-sized. This rearrangement joins TRBV20-1 to TRBJ2-1; a possible D gene is TRBD2 (6 bases). V was cut by 8 bases and J by 7 bases, with 18 bases left in between. This CDR3 comprises 13 residues. From germline, CDR1 is DFQATT and CDR2 SNEGSKA (reference sequence). CDR3 nucleotide sequence: TGCAGTAACCTAGCGCGGGTCCAGAATGAGCAGTTCTTC. Translated: CSNLARVQNEQFF.

This clonotype is deemed medium-sized. This chain uses TRBV30 with TRBJ1-1, with TRBD1 matching over 9 bases. CDR3 length: 15 amino acids. V shed 0 bases, J shed 5 bases, and the junction held 7 bases outside the gene matches. From germline, CDR1 is GTSNPN and CDR2 SVGIG (reference sequence). CDR3 coding DNA: TGTGCCTGGAGTGTGATGACAGGGGGAAGAACTGAAGCTTTCTTT. The encoded protein is CAWSVMTGGRTEAFF.

This clonotype qualifies as medium-sized. The DNA for the CDR3 is TGTGCCAGCAGTGTCCGGGACAGGGCCCACTCTGGGGCCAACGTCCTGACTTTC. Translating it yields CASSVRDRAHSGANVLTF. The chain is built from TRBV6-1 and TRBJ2-6; 9 bases match TRBD1. In germline, CDR1 is MNHNS, CDR2 SASEGT. The CDR3 has 18 residues. V shed 4 bases, J shed 0 bases, and the junction held 7 bases outside the gene matches.

By sample fraction, this clonotype is medium-sized. J is TRBJ1-6 and V is TRBV3-1; tentatively, D is TRBD1 (6 bases). The CDR3 contains 14 residues. The germline CDR1 and CDR2 sequences are LGHDT and YNNKEL (reference sequence). V lost 5 bases and J 8 bases, leaving 13 bases between the germline ends. CDR3 protein: CASSVYREDSPLHF. The CDR3, as DNA: TGTGCCAGCAGCGTCTACAGGGAGGATTCACCCCTCCACTTT.